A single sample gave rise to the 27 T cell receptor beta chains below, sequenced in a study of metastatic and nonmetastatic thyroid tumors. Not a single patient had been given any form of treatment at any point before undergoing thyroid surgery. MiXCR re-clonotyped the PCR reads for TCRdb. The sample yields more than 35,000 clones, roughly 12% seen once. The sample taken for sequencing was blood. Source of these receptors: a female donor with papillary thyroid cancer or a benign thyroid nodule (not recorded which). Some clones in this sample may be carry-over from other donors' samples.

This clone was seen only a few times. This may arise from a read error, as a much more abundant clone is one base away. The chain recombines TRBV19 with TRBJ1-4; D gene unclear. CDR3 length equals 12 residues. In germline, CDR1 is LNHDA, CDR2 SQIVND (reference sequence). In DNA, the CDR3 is TGTGCCAGTAGTAAATTCCGGGAAAAAGTGTTTTTT. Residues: CASSKFREKVFF.

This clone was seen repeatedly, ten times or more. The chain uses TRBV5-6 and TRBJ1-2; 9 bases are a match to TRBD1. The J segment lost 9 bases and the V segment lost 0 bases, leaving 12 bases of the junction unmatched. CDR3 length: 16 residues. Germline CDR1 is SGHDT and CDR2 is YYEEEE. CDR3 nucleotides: TGTGCCAGCAGCTTGGAGGGACAGGGTATTGTTCTACGCTACACCTTC. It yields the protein CASSLEGQGIVLRYTF.

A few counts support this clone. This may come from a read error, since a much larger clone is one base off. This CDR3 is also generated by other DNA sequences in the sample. This CDR3 reads CSAHSAPRQGQKETQYF. The DNA of the CDR3 is TGCAGTGCTCACTCCGCGCCTAGACAGGGTCAGAAGGAGACCCAGTACTTC. V usage is TRBV20-1 and J usage is TRBJ2-5; 7 positions agree with TRBD1. Trimming at V came to 5 bases and at J to 5 bases, leaving 20 bases not matched to a gene. Germline V lookup: CDR1 DFQATT, CDR2 SNEGSKA (reference sequence). The CDR3 is made up of 17 amino acids.

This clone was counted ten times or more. The CDR3 bases are TGTGCCTGGAGCGGACGCATGAGCTCCTACAATGAGCAGTTCTTC. Protein: CAWSGRMSSYNEQFF. This sequence joins TRBV30 and TRBJ2-1; D is undetermined. CDR3 length: 15 amino acids. CDR1 and CDR2 from the germline V gene are GTSNPN and SVGIG (reference sequence). Trimming took 3 bases from V and 0 from J, leaving 12 bases between them.

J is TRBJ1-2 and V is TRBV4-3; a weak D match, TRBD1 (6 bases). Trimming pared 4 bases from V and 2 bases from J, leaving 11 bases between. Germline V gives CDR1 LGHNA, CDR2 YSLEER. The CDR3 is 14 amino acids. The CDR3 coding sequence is TGCGCCAGCAGCCTGGACAGCTCGAACTATGGCTACACCTTC. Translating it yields CASSLDSSNYGYTF.

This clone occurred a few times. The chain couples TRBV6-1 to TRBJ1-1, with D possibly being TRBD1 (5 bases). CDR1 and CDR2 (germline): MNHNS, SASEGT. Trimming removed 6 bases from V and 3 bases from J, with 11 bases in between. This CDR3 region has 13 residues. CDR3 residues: CASRRGNYTEAFF. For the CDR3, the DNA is TGTGCCAGCAGGCGGGGGAATTACACTGAAGCTTTCTTT.

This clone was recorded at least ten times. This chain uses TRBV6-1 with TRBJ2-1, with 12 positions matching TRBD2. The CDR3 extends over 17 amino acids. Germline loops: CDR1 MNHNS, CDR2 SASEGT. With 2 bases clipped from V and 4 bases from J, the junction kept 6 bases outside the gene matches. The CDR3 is CASSERTSGTPYNEQFF. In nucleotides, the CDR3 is TGTGCCAGCAGTGAAAGGACTAGCGGGACTCCTTACAATGAGCAGTTCTTC.

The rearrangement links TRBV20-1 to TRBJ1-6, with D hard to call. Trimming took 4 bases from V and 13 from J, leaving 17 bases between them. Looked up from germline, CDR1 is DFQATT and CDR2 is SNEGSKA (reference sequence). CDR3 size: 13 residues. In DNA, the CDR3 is TGCAGTGCTACTTTGTGCCCGAGAGCCCCCCTCCACTTT. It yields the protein CSATLCPRAPLHF.

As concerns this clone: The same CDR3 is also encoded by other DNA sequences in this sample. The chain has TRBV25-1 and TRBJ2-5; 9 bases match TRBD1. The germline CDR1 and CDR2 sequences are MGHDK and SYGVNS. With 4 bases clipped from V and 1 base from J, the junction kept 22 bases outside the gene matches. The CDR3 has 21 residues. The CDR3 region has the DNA TGTGCCAGCAGTGTACTTTCCCCCCGTACAGGGGGCCACCAAAGCCAAGAGACCCAGTACTTC. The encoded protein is CASSVLSPRTGGHQSQETQYF.

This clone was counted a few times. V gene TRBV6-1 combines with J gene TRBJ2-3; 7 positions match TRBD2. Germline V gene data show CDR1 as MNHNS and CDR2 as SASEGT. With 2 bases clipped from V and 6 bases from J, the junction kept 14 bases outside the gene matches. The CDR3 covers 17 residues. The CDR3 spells CASSEWWREIGRDTQYF. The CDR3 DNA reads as TGTGCCAGCAGTGAATGGTGGCGGGAGATCGGGAGGGATACGCAGTATTTT.

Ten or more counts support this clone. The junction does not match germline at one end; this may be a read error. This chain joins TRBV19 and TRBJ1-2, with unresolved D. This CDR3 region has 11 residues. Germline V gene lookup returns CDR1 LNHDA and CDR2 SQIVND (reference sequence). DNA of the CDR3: TGTGCCAGTAGTATTGGAGCGACAATTTACTTC. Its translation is CASSIGATIYF. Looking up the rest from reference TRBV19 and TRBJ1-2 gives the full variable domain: DGGITQSPKYLFRKEGQNVTLSCEQNLNHDAMYWYRQDPGQGLRLIYYSQIVNDFQKGDIAEGYSVSREKKESFPLTVTSAQKNPTAFYLCASSIGATIYFGSGTRLTVV.

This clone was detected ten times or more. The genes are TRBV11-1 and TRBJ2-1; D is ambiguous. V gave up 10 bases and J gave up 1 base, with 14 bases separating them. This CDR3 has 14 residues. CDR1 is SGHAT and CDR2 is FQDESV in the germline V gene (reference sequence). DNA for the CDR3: TGTGCCAATCCCCGAGACTCATCCTACAATGAGCAGTTCTTC. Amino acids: CANPRDSSYNEQFF. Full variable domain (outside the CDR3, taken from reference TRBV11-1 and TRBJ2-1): EAEVAQSPRYKITEKSQAVAFWCDPISGHATLYWYRQILGQGPELLVQFQDESVVDDSQLPKDRFSAERLKGVDSTLKIQPAELGDSAMYLCANPRDSSYNEQFFGPGTRLTVL.

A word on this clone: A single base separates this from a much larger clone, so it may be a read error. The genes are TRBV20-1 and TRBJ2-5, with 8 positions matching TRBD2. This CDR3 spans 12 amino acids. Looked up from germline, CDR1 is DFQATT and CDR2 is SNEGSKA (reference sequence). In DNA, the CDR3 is TGCAGTGCTTCACAGGGACTAGAGATCCAGTACTTC. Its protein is CSASQGLEIQYF.

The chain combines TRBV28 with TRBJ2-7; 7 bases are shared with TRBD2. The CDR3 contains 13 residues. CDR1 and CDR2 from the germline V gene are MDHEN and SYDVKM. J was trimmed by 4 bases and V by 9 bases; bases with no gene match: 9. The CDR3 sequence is CARRGGPRYEQYF. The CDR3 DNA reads TGTGCCAGACGGGGAGGGCCTAGGTACGAGCAGTACTTC.

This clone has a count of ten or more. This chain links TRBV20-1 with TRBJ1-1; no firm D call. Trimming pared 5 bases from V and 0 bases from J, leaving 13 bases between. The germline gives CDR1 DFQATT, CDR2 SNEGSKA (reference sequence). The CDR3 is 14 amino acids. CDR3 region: CSAPPVPMNTEAFF. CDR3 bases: TGCAGTGCTCCCCCAGTTCCGATGAACACTGAAGCTTTCTTT.

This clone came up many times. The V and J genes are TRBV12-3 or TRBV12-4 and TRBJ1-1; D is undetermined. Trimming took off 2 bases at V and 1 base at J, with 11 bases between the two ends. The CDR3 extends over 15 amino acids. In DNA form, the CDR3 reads TGTGCCAGCAGTTTAAGGGCAGGAGGGAACACTGAAGCTTTCTTT. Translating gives CASSLRAGGNTEAFF.

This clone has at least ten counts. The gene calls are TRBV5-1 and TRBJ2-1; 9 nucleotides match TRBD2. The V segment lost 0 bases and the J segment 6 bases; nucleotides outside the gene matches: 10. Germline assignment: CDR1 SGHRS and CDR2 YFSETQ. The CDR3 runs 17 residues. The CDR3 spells CASSLGSSGSGSNEQFF. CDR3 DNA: TGCGCCAGCAGCTTGGGAAGTAGCGGGAGTGGGTCCAATGAGCAGTTCTTC.

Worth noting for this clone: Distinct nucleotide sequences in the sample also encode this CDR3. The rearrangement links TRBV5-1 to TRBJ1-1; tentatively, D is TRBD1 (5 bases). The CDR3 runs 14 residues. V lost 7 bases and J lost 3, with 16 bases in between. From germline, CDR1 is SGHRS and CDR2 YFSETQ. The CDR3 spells CASSLAGGYTEAFF. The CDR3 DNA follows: TGCGCCAGCTCTCTGGCGGGGGGGTACACTGAAGCTTTCTTT.

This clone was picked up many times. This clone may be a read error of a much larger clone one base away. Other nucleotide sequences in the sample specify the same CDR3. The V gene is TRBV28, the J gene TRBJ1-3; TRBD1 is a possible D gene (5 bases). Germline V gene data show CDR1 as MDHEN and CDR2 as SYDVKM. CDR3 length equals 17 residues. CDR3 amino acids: CASSSALGVLSGNTIYF. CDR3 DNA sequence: TGTGCCAGCAGTTCCGCTCTGGGGGTTCTCTCTGGAAACACCATATACTTT.

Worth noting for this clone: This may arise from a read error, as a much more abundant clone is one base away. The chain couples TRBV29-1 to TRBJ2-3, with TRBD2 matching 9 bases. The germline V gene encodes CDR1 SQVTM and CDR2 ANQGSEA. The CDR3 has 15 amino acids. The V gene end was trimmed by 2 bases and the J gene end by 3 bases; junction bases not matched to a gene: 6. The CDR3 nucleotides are TGCAGCGTTGAACTCGCGGGAGGGACTACAGATACGCAGTATTTT. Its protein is CSVELAGGTTDTQYF.

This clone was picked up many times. For the CDR3, the DNA is TGTGCCAGCAGCCCAACCACTTACGTGCACAATGAGCAGTTCTTC. As protein: CASSPTTYVHNEQFF. The genes are TRBV9 and TRBJ2-1; D gene uncertain. V was clipped by 4 bases and J by 5 bases, with 16 bases between them. CDR3 length: 15 residues. The germline CDR1 and CDR2 sequences are SGDLS and YYNGEE.

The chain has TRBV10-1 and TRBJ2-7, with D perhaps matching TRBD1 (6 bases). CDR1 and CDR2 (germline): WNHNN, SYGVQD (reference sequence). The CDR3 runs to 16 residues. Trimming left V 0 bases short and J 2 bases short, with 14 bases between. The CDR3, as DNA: TGCGCCAGCAGTGAGTCAAATGGTAAGGGGGCCTACGAGCAGTACTTC. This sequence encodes CASSESNGKGAYEQYF.

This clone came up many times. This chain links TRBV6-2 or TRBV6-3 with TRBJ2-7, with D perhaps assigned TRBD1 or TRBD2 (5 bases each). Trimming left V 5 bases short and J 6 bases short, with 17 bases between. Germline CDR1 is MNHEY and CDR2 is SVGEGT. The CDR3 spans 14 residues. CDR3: CASSAAGTASEQYF. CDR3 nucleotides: TGTGCCAGCAGTGCCGCCGGGACGGCCTCCGAGCAGTACTTC.

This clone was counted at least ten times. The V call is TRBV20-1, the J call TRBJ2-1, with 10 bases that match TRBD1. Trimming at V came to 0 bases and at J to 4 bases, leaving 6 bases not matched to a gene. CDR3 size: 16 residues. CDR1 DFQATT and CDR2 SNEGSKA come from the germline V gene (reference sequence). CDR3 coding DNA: TGCAGTGCTAGAGATCCGGGGACAGGGGCATACAATGAGCAGTTCTTC. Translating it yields CSARDPGTGAYNEQFF.

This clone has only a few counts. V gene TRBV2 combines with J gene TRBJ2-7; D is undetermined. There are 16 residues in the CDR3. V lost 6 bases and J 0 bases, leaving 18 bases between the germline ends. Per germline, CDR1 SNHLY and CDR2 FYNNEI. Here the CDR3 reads CASSILRTVSSYEQYF. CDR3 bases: TGTGCCAGCAGCATCCTTAGAACAGTGAGCTCCTACGAGCAGTACTTC.

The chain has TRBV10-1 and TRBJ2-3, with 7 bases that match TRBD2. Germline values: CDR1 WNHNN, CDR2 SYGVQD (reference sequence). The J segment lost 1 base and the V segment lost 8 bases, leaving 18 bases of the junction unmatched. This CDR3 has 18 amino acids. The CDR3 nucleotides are TGCGCCAGCTATCCGGGACTATCGGAGCGGAGGGGCACAGATACGCAGTATTTT. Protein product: CASYPGLSERRGTDTQYF.

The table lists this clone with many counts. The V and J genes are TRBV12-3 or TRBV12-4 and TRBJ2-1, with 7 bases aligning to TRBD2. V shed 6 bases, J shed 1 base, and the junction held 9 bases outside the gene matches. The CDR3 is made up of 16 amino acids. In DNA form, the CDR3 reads TGTGCCAGCAGCCCCTGGGGGGAGGGATCCTACAATGAGCAGTTCTTC. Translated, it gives CASSPWGEGSYNEQFF.